These 10 T cell receptor beta chains share one sample of origin, sequenced in a study of early T cells in non-severe SARS-CoV-2 infection. TCRdb reprocessed the 5' RACE reads via MiXCR and lists one record per CDR3 protein. The table lists about 26,000 distinct CDR3 sequences, less than 6.5% of them singletons. The specimen sequenced was whole blood. All receptors derive from an adult who was a healthcare worker with PCR-confirmed SARS-CoV-2 infection or an uninfected control (not recorded which).

This clonotype was recorded a few times. This chain uses TRBV3-1 with TRBJ2-3; D may be TRBD1 (5 bases). This CDR3 region has 15 residues. V shed 3 bases and J shed 2 bases, with 12 bases lying between them. From germline, CDR1 is LGHDT and CDR2 YNNKEL (reference sequence). CDR3 sequence reads: CASSHSGLSTDTQYF. CDR3 coding DNA: TGTGCCAGCAGCCATTCAGGGTTGTCCACAGATACGCAGTATTTT.

The gene calls are TRBV14 and TRBJ2-1, with D unclear. Germline V gene lookup returns CDR1 SGHDN and CDR2 FVKESK. Trimming took off 1 base at V and 8 bases at J, with 3 bases between the two ends. The CDR3 covers 11 residues. The DNA for the CDR3 is TGTGCCAGCAGCCAAGCGGATGAGCAGTTCTTC. It yields the protein CASSQADEQFF.

The rearrangement links TRBV9 to TRBJ2-1; 7 nucleotides align to TRBD1. CDR1 is SGDLS and CDR2 is YYNGEE in the germline V gene. V shed 3 bases, J shed 7 bases, and the junction held 10 bases outside the gene matches. The CDR3 spans 15 residues. CDR3 in DNA: TGTGCCAGCAGCGAGCGGACAGGTCGCGGGAATGAGCAGTTCTTC. Protein product: CASSERTGRGNEQFF.

This clonotype has ten or more counts. The V gene is TRBV4-1, the J gene TRBJ2-7; 7 bases map to TRBD1. The CDR3 is 13 residues long. Germline lookup yields CDR1 MGHRA and CDR2 YSYEKL. The V and J ends lost 2 bases and 6 bases, in that order; junction bases with no gene match: 4. CDR3 region: CASSQQQGSEQYF. In DNA, the CDR3 is TGCGCCAGCAGCCAACAACAGGGGTCCGAGCAGTACTTC.

This clonotype occurred many times. V is TRBV7-9 and J is TRBJ2-7, with D possibly TRBD2 on 5 matching bases. The germline CDR1 and CDR2 sequences are SEHNR and FQNEAQ (reference sequence). Trimming cost V 1 base and J 7 bases, with 11 bases left between them. The CDR3 contains 13 residues. CDR3 loop: CASSLEVGSEQYF. CDR3 sequence (DNA): TGTGCCAGCAGCTTAGAAGTAGGGAGTGAGCAGTACTTC.

In its sample, this clonotype was seen a few times. The gene calls are TRBV20-1 and TRBJ1-6; D call uncertain. CDR3 length: 13 amino acids. Germline V CDR1 and CDR2: DFQATT, SNEGSKA (reference sequence). The germline V and J ends were trimmed by 1 base and 7 bases, with 8 bases remaining between them. CDR3 residues: CSARGGLNSPLHF. The CDR3 bases are TGCAGTGCTAGAGGAGGCCTAAATTCACCCCTCCACTTT.

At least ten counts were recorded for this clonotype. The V gene is TRBV4-2, the J gene TRBJ2-1; TRBD2 matches at 10 bases. The germline V gene encodes CDR1 LGHNA and CDR2 YNFKEQ. Germline trimming cut 0 bases from V and 3 bases from J; bases unmatched to any gene: 2. This CDR3 is built from 16 residues. CDR3: CASSQELAGNYNEQFF. The CDR3 region has the DNA TGTGCCAGCAGCCAAGAACTAGCGGGGAACTACAATGAGCAGTTCTTC.

The genes are TRBV12-3 or TRBV12-4 and TRBJ2-5, with D hard to call. This CDR3 is 15 amino acids long. Deletions cut 0 bases from V and 5 bases from J, with 13 bases between. The CDR3 DNA follows: TGTGCCAGCAGTTTAGCTCGACGGGTCGGGGAGACCCAGTACTTC. Translating it yields CASSLARRVGETQYF.

This clonotype was detected many times. The V gene is TRBV5-1, the J gene TRBJ1-3; 9 bases fit TRBD1. The CDR3 runs to 14 residues. With V trimmed by 3 bases and J by 8 bases, 6 bases remained unmatched. Looked up from germline, CDR1 is SGHRS and CDR2 is YFSETQ. The CDR3 spells CASSWGTGRDTIYF. The CDR3 nucleotides read TGCGCCAGCAGCTGGGGGACAGGGAGAGACACCATATATTTT.

This clonotype was observed a few times. The J gene is TRBJ2-1, the V gene TRBV19; unclear D gene. CDR3 length: 11 residues. Trimming left V 5 bases short and J 8 bases short, with 7 bases between. Germline values: CDR1 LNHDA, CDR2 SQIVND (reference sequence). The CDR3 sequence: CASSAIDEQFF. CDR3 DNA: TGTGCCAGTAGTGCTATCGATGAGCAGTTCTTC. Using reference TRBV19 and TRBJ2-1 for the parts outside the CDR3, the full variable domain is DGGITQSPKYLFRKEGQNVTLSCEQNLNHDAMYWYRQDPGQGLRLIYYSQIVNDFQKGDIAEGYSVSREKKESFPLTVTSAQKNPTAFYLCASSAIDEQFFGPGTRLTVL.